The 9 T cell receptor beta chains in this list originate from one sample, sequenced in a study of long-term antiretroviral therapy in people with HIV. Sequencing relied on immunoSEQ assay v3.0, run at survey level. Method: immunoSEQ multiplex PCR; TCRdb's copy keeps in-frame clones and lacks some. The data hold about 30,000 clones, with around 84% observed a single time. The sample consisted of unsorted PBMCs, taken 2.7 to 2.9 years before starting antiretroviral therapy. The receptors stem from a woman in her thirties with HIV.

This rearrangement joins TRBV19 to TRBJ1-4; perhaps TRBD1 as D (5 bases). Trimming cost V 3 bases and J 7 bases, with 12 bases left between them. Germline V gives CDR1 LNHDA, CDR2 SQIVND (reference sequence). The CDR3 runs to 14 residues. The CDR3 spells CASSIGTEGEKLFF. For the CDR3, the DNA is TGTGCCAGTAGTATTGGGACGGAGGGTGAAAAACTGTTTTTT. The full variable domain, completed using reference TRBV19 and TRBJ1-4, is DGGITQSPKYLFRKEGQNVTLSCEQNLNHDAMYWYRQDPGQGLRLIYYSQIVNDFQKGDIAEGYSVSREKKESFPLTVTSAQKNPTAFYLCASSIGTEGEKLFFGSGTQLSVL.

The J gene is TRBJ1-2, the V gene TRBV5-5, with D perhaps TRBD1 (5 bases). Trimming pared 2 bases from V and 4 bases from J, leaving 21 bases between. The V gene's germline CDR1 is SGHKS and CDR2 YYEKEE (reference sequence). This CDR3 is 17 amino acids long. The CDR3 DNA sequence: TGTGCCAGCAGCTTAGACAGAGGCATAGTTGGGGGCTATGGCTACACCTTC. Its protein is CASSLDRGIVGGYGYTF. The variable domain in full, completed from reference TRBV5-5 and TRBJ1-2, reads DAGVTQSPTHLIKTRGQQVTLRCSPISGHKSVSWYQQVLGQGPQFIFQYYEKEERGRGNFPDRFSARQFPNYSSELNVNALLLGDSALYLCASSLDRGIVGGYGYTFGSGTRLTVV.

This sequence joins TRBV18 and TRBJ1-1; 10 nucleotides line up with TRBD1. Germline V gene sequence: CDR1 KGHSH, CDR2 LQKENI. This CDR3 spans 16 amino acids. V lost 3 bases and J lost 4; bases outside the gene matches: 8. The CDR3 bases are TGTGCCAGCTCACCCTTCGGGACAGGGGAGTTCACTGAAGCTTTCTTT. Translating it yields CASSPFGTGEFTEAFF.

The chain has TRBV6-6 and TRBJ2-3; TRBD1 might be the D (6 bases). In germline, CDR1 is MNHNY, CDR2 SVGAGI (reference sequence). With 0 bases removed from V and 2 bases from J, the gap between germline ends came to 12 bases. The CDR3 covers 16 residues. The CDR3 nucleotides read TGTGCCAGCAGTTACTCGTGGCAGGGGCCCACAGATACGCAGTATTTT. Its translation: CASSYSWQGPTDTQYF.

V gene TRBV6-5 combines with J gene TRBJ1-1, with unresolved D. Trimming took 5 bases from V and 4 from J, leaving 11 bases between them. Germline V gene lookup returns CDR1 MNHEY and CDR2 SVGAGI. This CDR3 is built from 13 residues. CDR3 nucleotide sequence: TGTGCCAGCAGTCTAAGGCGGGGCACTGAAGCTTTCTTT. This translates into CASSLRRGTEAFF.

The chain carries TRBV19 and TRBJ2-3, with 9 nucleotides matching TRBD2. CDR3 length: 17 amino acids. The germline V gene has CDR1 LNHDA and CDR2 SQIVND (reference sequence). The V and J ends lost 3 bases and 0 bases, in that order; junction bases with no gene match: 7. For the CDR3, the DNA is TGTGCCAGTAGTATCACTAGCGGGCGCTATAGCACAGATACGCAGTATTTT. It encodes CASSITSGRYSTDTQYF. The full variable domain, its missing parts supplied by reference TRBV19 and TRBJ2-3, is DGGITQSPKYLFRKEGQNVTLSCEQNLNHDAMYWYRQDPGQGLRLIYYSQIVNDFQKGDIAEGYSVSREKKESFPLTVTSAQKNPTAFYLCASSITSGRYSTDTQYFGPGTRLTVL.

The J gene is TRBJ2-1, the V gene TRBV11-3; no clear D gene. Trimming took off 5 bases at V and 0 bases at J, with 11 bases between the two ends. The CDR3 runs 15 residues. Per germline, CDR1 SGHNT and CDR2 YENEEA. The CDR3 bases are TGTGCCAGCAGCCGGACCGAAAGCTCCTACAATGAGCAGTTCTTC. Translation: CASSRTESSYNEQFF.

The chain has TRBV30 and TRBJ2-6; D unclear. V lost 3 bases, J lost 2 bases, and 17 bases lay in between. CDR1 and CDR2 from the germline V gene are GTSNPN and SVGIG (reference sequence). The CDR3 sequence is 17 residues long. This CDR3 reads CAWSTLGSLPGANVLTF. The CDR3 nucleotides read TGTGCCTGGAGCACCCTTGGCAGCCTTCCTGGGGCCAACGTCCTGACTTTC.

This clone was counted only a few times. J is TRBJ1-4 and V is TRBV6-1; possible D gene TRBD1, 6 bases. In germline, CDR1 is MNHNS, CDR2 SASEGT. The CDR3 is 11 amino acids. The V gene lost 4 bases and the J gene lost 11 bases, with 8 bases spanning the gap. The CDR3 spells CASSAGVKLFF. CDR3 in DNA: TGTGCCAGCAGTGCAGGGGTGAAACTGTTTTTT.